The 25 T cell receptor beta chains given below trace back to one sample, sequenced in a study of CD8+CD57+ T cells in acquired aplastic anemia. Sequencing involved patients with CD8+CD57+ cell expansion previously shown by flow cytometry. Genomic DNA provided the template from which TCR beta VDJ and CDR3 profiles were obtained. TCRdb called the reads again in MiXCR, with one record for every CDR3 protein. This table has 150,000 or so distinct CDR3 sequences, over 40% appearing once. The sample comprised sorted CD4+, CD8+, or CD8+CD57+ T cells (not recorded which) from PBMCs. The source of these receptors is a human donor with aplastic anemia.

The sample holds many counts of this clonotype. The CDR3: CASSHSRTGEYTQYF. In nucleotides, the CDR3 is TGTGCCAGCAGCCATAGCCGGACAGGGGAGTATACGCAGTATTTT. The chain is built from TRBV11-3 and TRBJ2-3; 9 bases match TRBD1. Unmatched junction bases numbered 10, after V lost 5 bases and J lost 7 bases. Germline CDR1 and CDR2: SGHNT and YENEEA. This CDR3 has 15 amino acids.

This clonotype was observed at least ten times. The gene calls are TRBV7-2 and TRBJ2-1, with D possibly matching TRBD1 (6 bases). The CDR3 covers 16 residues. CDR1 and CDR2 from the germline V gene are SGHTA and FQGNSA. V lost 5 bases and J lost 0, with 14 bases in between. The CDR3, as DNA: TGTGCCAGCAGCCGGAGGATGGGGGCCTCCTACAATGAGCAGTTCTTC. Residues: CASSRRMGASYNEQFF.

Regarding this clonotype: A much larger clonotype is one base distant, so this may be a read error. For the CDR3, the DNA is TGTGCCAGCAGCCGAGATGGGACAGGGGGCTACAATGAGCAGTTCTTC. Residues: CASSRDGTGGYNEQFF. This rearrangement joins TRBV4-2 to TRBJ2-1, with 11 bases fitting TRBD1. V was pared by 4 bases and J by 3 bases, with 5 bases of the junction left unmatched. CDR3 length: 16 amino acids. Germline loops: CDR1 LGHNA, CDR2 YNFKEQ.

This clonotype was seen many times. V usage is TRBV10-3 and J usage is TRBJ2-5; 8 bases are a match to TRBD1. V was clipped by 8 bases and J by 2 bases; unmatched bases: 1. Germline V gene sequence: CDR1 ENHRY, CDR2 SYGVKD. The CDR3 consists of 12 residues. The CDR3 spells CAIGTGQETQYF. Written as DNA, the CDR3 is TGTGCCATCGGGACAGGACAAGAGACCCAGTACTTC.

The rearrangement uses TRBV9 and TRBJ2-2, with 8 bases lining up with TRBD1. CDR1 is SGDLS and CDR2 is YYNGEE in the germline V gene. The junction had 5 bases not matched to a gene; V was cut back by 0 bases and J by 7 bases. The CDR3 length is 15 residues. The CDR3 is CASSVGTGKDGELFF. The CDR3 DNA follows: TGTGCCAGCAGCGTAGGGACAGGGAAGGACGGGGAGCTGTTTTTT.

The table lists this clonotype with many counts. V and J are TRBV5-1 and TRBJ2-6, with D maybe TRBD2 (5 bases). The CDR3 totals 16 residues. The germline V gene encodes CDR1 SGHRS and CDR2 YFSETQ. V was trimmed by 4 bases and J by 2 bases, leaving 13 bases between them. The CDR3 nucleotides read TGCGCCAGCAGCAGATATACGGGGACTGGGGCCAACGTCCTGACTTTC. This encodes CASSRYTGTGANVLTF.

This clonotype was picked up many times. The chain combines TRBV6-1 with TRBJ2-1, with no clear D. This CDR3 is 13 amino acids long. The germline gives CDR1 MNHNS, CDR2 SASEGT. Trimming stripped 0 bases from V and 12 bases from J, with 12 bases between. CDR3 DNA: TGTGCCAGCAGTGAAGCCTTGAGTCCAGGGCAGTTCTTC. It yields the protein CASSEALSPGQFF.

The CDR3 DNA follows: TGTGCCAGCAGCGCGGACGGACAGGGAATCGGGCAAGAGACCCAGTACTTC. Translation: CASSADGQGIGQETQYF. The chain carries TRBV11-1 and TRBJ2-5; the match to TRBD1 covers 8 bases. The V gene end was trimmed by 5 bases and the J gene end by 2 bases; junction bases not matched to a gene: 13. Germline V gene lookup returns CDR1 SGHAT and CDR2 FQDESV (reference sequence). The CDR3 extends over 17 amino acids.

Note on this clonotype: A much larger clone lies a single base off, so this may be a read error. The CDR3 sequence: CASRGGNQPQHF. The CDR3 region has the DNA TGTGCCAGCAGGGGGGGCAATCAGCCCCAGCATTTT. V and J are TRBV6-1 and TRBJ1-5; TRBD1 is a possible D gene (5 bases). V lost 6 bases and J 2 bases, leaving 5 bases between the germline ends. Germline CDR1 is MNHNS and CDR2 is SASEGT. The CDR3 has 12 amino acids.

In its sample, this clonotype was seen many times. The chain recombines TRBV6-5 with TRBJ1-2; TRBD1 matches 8 bases. Trimming removed 0 bases from V and 6 bases from J; junction bases left unmatched: 3. Germline CDR1 MNHEY, CDR2 SVGAGI. The CDR3 covers 14 residues. CDR3 in DNA: TGTGCCAGCAGTTACTCCTGGACAGGGAATGGCTACACCTTC. This gives the protein CASSYSWTGNGYTF.

The rearrangement links TRBV6-2 or TRBV6-3 to TRBJ1-6; perhaps TRBD1 as D (5 bases). Deletions cut 5 bases from V and 7 bases from J, with 12 bases between. Looked up from germline, CDR1 is MNHEY and CDR2 is SVGEGT. The CDR3 contains 14 residues. The CDR3 sequence: CASSPATGNSPLHF. Here the CDR3 DNA reads TGTGCCAGCAGTCCTGCCACAGGAAATTCACCCCTCCACTTT.

The J gene is TRBJ2-3, the V gene TRBV20-1, with 7 bases fitting TRBD2. The V segment lost 5 bases and the J segment 3 bases; nucleotides outside the gene matches: 5. The CDR3 sequence is 13 residues long. Per germline, CDR1 DFQATT and CDR2 SNEGSKA (reference sequence). The CDR3 reads CSAQAGLTDTQYF. The CDR3 DNA reads TGCAGTGCTCAAGCGGGGTTGACAGATACGCAGTATTTT.

The chain has TRBV10-2 and TRBJ2-7; 11 bases are shared with TRBD2. V lost 4 bases and J lost 2; bases outside the gene matches: 4. CDR3 length: 15 residues. Germline V lookup: CDR1 WSHSY, CDR2 SAAADI. CDR3 in amino acids: CASSGGTSGTYEQYF. CDR3 bases: TGCGCCAGCAGTGGAGGGACTAGCGGTACCTACGAGCAGTACTTC.

This chain connects TRBV20-1 to TRBJ2-5, with 8 bases identical to TRBD2. J was trimmed by 4 bases and V by 6 bases; bases with no gene match: 13. This CDR3 has 15 amino acids. Looked up from germline, CDR1 is DFQATT and CDR2 is SNEGSKA (reference sequence). CDR3 nucleotide sequence: TGCAGTGCACGAGGAGTAGCGGGGCGACCAGAGACCCAGTACTTC. The encoded protein is CSARGVAGRPETQYF.

A note on this clonotype: A read error is possible here, since a much larger clone lies one base away. V gene TRBV10-3 combines with J gene TRBJ1-5; possibly TRBD1 for D (5 bases). The CDR3 consists of 14 residues. The V end was cut by 10 bases, the J end by 6 bases, with 19 bases between. In germline, CDR1 is ENHRY, CDR2 SYGVKD. The CDR3 spells CASTDRGRVQPQHF. In DNA form, the CDR3 reads TGTGCCAGCACAGACAGAGGGCGGGTTCAGCCCCAGCATTTT.

The sample holds many counts of this clonotype. The chain combines TRBV12-3 or TRBV12-4 with TRBJ2-3; D may correspond to TRBD1 or TRBD2 (6 bases each). The CDR3 totals 13 residues. Trimming shortened V by 5 bases and J by 6 bases, and 12 bases separated the two germline ends. The CDR3 region is CASSPSGADTQYF. In DNA, the CDR3 is TGTGCCAGCAGTCCCTCGGGGGCGGATACGCAGTATTTT.

On this clonotype itself: One end of the junction does not line up with germline, which may come from a read error. The V gene is TRBV9, the J gene TRBJ2-1; TRBD1 aligns across 8 bases. Germline lookup yields CDR1 SGDLS and CDR2 YYNGEE. The CDR3 totals 16 residues. Here the CDR3 DNA reads TGCGCCAGCAGCGTAGGGGCGACCGGGACAGGTAATGAGCAGTCCTTC. Translation gives CASSVGATGTGNEQSF.

This clonotype appeared many times. The V call is TRBV12-3 or TRBV12-4, the J call TRBJ1-2; D gene unclear. The V end lost 0 bases, the J end lost 2 bases, and 7 bases lay between the germline ends. The CDR3 is made up of 14 amino acids. The CDR3 region is CASSLARVNYGYTF. The CDR3 region has the DNA TGTGCCAGCAGTTTAGCGCGGGTGAACTATGGCTACACCTTC.

This clonotype was recorded at least ten times. The V call is TRBV9, the J call TRBJ2-1; D gene ambiguous. Germline lookup yields CDR1 SGDLS and CDR2 YYNGEE. Trimming removed 4 bases at V and 0 bases at J, with 14 bases between. The CDR3 consists of 16 residues. In nucleotides, the CDR3 is TGTGCCAGCAGCTACTATAGTGTAAGCTCCTACAATGAGCAGTTCTTC. It specifies CASSYYSVSSYNEQFF.

This clonotype has a single count. The chain couples TRBV10-3 to TRBJ2-5, with 7 bases fitting TRBD1. The V gene end was trimmed by 3 bases and the J gene end by 1 base; junction bases not matched to a gene: 5. There are 15 residues in the CDR3. CDR1 is ENHRY and CDR2 is SYGVKD in the germline V gene. The CDR3 here is CAISDFRDSQETQYF. The DNA for the CDR3 is TGTGCCATCAGTGACTTCCGGGACAGCCAAGAGACCCAGTACTTC.

This chain connects TRBV5-1 to TRBJ2-1; TRBD2 aligns across 15 bases. Germline assignment: CDR1 SGHRS and CDR2 YFSETQ. V lost 4 bases and J lost 8; bases outside the gene matches: 10. CDR3 length: 17 amino acids. The chain's CDR3 is CASSPGLAGGGVDEQFF. DNA of the CDR3: TGCGCCAGCAGCCCGGGACTAGCGGGGGGAGGTGTGGATGAGCAGTTCTTC.

This clonotype appeared many times. CDR3 bases: TGTGCCAGCTCCCTAGAGGGGTACGAGCAGTACGTC. Its translation is CASSLEGYEQYV. This chain connects TRBV6-1 to TRBJ2-7; D assignment may be TRBD1 or TRBD2 (5 bases each). The CDR3 has 12 amino acids. V was shortened by 8 bases and J by 4 bases, with 12 bases between the two germline ends. Germline V gene lookup returns CDR1 MNHNS and CDR2 SASEGT.

V usage is TRBV12-3 or TRBV12-4 and J usage is TRBJ1-2, with D unclear. The CDR3 length is 12 residues. V was trimmed by 1 base and J by 6 bases, leaving 6 bases between them. CDR3 in amino acids: CASSLGGHGYTF. The DNA of the CDR3 is TGTGCCAGCAGTTTAGGCGGCCATGGCTACACCTTC.

The chain combines TRBV19 with TRBJ1-6; 7 bases are a match to TRBD1. Trimming removed 6 bases from V and 5 bases from J; junction bases left unmatched: 7. The length of the CDR3 is 15 residues. Germline CDR1 and CDR2: LNHDA and SQIVND (reference sequence). The CDR3: CASRDTGTDNSPLHF. The DNA for the CDR3 is TGTGCCAGTAGAGACACCGGGACAGATAATTCACCCCTCCACTTT.

This clonotype was found many times. The rearrangement uses TRBV5-8 and TRBJ1-1, with 7 bases fitting TRBD1. Germline assignment: CDR1 SGHTS and CDR2 YDEGEE. V trimming: 3 bases; J trimming: 3 bases; junction bases outside the gene matches: 5. The CDR3 sequence is 14 residues long. The CDR3 protein is CASSSGQADTEAFF. CDR3 nucleotide sequence: TGTGCCAGCAGCTCCGGACAGGCGGACACTGAAGCTTTCTTT.